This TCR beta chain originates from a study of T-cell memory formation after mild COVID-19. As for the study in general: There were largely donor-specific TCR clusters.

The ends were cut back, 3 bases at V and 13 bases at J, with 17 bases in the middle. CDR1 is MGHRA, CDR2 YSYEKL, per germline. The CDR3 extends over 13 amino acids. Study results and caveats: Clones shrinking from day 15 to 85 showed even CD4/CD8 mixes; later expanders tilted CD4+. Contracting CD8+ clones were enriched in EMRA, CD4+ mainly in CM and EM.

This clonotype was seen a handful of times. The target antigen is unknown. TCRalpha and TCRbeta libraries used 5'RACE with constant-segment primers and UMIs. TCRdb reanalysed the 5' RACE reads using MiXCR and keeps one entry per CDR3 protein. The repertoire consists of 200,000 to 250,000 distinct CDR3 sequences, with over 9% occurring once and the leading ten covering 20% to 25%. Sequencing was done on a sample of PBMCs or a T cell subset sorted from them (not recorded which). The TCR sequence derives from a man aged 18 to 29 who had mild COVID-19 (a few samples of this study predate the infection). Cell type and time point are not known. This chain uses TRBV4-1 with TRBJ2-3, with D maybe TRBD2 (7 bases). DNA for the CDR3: TGCGCCAGCAGCCAGACTGCGGGGGCTCGCGAGTATTTT. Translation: CASSQTAGAREYF.